This TCR beta chain was sequenced in a study of response to subunit inactivated influenza vaccine. Findings and limits, study-wide: New T cells are recruited in small numbers by each seasonal influenza vaccination, according to the authors' suggestion.

V was clipped by 1 base and J by 4 bases, with 15 bases between them. The CDR3 covers 16 residues. MiXCR was run by TCRdb on the RT-PCR reads, yielding one entry per CDR3 protein. The sample shows 540,000 or so distinct CDR3 sequences, over 10% of them seen only once. As regards this clonotype: Its specificity is unknown.

This receptor was identified in a man aged 50-60 years who received an inactivated influenza vaccine. This rearrangement joins TRBV12-3 or TRBV12-4 to TRBJ2-3; TRBD2 might be the D (5 bases). The sequenced sample was PBMCs from blood, obtained roughly 48 days after vaccination. CDR3 loop: CASSLEVAGGADTQYF. Written as DNA, the CDR3 is TGTGCCAGCAGTTTAGAGGTGGCCGGAGGCGCAGATACGCAGTATTTT.